The clone carrying this T cell receptor (beta chain) was counted only a few times. The data are from a study of response to subunit inactivated influenza vaccine. TCRdb processed the RT-PCR reads anew with MiXCR; each CDR3 protein has one entry. The sample records about 540,000 distinct CDR3 sequences, roughly 25% being singletons. The CDR3 has 14 residues. The trim removed 4 bases at V and 12 bases at J, leaving 10 bases unmatched. Germline-derived CDR1 and CDR2 are SGHTS and YDEGEE. The sample was also linked to a second study, of T cells expressing NK-cell markers. This second report adds: As the method of synthesis, 5'RACE template switching with UMIs yielded TCR beta cDNA. Sorted CD3+CD56+NKG2C+, CD3+CD56+NKG2C- and CD3+CD56-NKG2C+ T-cell subsets were beta-chain profiled. The sequencing cohort of eight donors included seven HCMV-seropositive individuals and one seronegative individual. Sorting in several experiments was restricted by an anti-gamma-delta TCR antibody to alpha-beta TCR T cells. HCMV specificity was not established for the expanded NKG2C+ T cell clones.

Sequencing was performed on CD4+ T cells sorted from PBMCs, taken roughly 12 days after vaccination. V usage is TRBV5-8 and J usage is TRBJ2-1; 10 nucleotides match TRBD1. This sequence was found in a man aged 50 or older who received an inactivated influenza vaccine. CDR3 loop: CASSQPGQGSRQFF. The DNA of the CDR3 is TGTGCCAGCAGCCAGCCGGGACAGGGGTCGCGGCAGTTCTTC. Based on the CDR3 plus reference TRBV5-8 and TRBJ2-1, the full variable domain is EAGVTQSPTHLIKTRGQQATLRCSPISGHTSVYWYQQALGLGLQFLLWYDEGEERNRGNFPPRFSGRQFPNYSSELNVNALELEDSALYLCASSQPGQGSRQFFGPGTRLTVL.